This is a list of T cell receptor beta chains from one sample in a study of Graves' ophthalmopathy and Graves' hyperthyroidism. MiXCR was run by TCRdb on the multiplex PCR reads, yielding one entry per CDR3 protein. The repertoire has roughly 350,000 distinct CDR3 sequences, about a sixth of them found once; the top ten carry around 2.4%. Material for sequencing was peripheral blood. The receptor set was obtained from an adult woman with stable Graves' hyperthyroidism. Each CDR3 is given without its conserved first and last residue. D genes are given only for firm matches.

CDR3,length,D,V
ASSGRGAGSYEQY,13,-,TRBV11-1
ASRRPSTDTQY,11,-,TRBV6-1
ASSLEWRAGLPLAKNIQY,18,-,TRBV28
ASRNLVGAEAF,11,-,TRBV6-5
ASGWTGELF,9,-,TRBV6-5
ASSSSQGRYEQY,12,-,TRBV27
ASSHLRGQGAGNTEAF,16,TRBD1,TRBV4-1
ASSQDVRTSAGNTIY,15,-,TRBV4-2
ASSLTSVEGEQY,12,-,TRBV7-8
ASGLVLTVSTDTQY,14,-,TRBV12-5
ATRHRVGTEAF,11,-,TRBV24-1
SVGGFNQPQH,10,-,TRBV29-1
ASSVVSPSSYEQY,13,-,TRBV9
ASTEGSHQPQH,11,-,TRBV19
SVEIGGQKTDTQY,13,-,TRBV29-1
ASSRQSSGNTIY,12,-,TRBV6-1
ASSSTWGNTEAF,12,-,TRBV12-3/TRBV12-4
SARVPGRLETQY,12,-,TRBV20-1
ASSEWGRNVGREQY,14,-,TRBV12-3/TRBV12-4
ACIPDRGQETQY,12,TRBD1,TRBV7-9
ASSRATGTGETYEQY,15,TRBD1,TRBV4-3
SARRRDRPKDGYT,13,-,TRBV20-1
ASSIRNIYEQY,11,-,TRBV2
ASSQRAGPGEGYT,13,-,TRBV14
ASSLFGTGAYEQY,13,TRBD1,TRBV28
ASRDTTGNTEAF,12,-,TRBV12-3/TRBV12-4
ASSYRRPPYEQY,12,-,TRBV28
ASSYGGRAGKMDGYT,15,-,TRBV6-5
ASSLTGSNQPQH,12,-,TRBV12-3/TRBV12-4
ASSITTDSYEQY,12,-,TRBV19
ASSQGGAREGASSYEQY,17,TRBD2,TRBV4-1
ASSRDYGTGRSDSPLH,16,TRBD1,TRBV4-2
ASRGLAGTPEGDEQF,15,TRBD2,TRBV28
ASSQGRAGGDRVYGYT,16,TRBD1,TRBV4-2
ASSLAGVSHEQY,12,TRBD2,TRBV27
ASSPTAGGAYGYT,13,TRBD1,TRBV27
ASSPLLTGQNEKLF,14,TRBD1,TRBV28
ASSPEAYRNTEAF,13,-,TRBV12-3/TRBV12-4
ASTPGRNQPQH,11,-,TRBV7-2
ASSYSRQGDSPLH,13,TRBD1,TRBV6-5
ASSYTGPRNTEAF,13,-,TRBV6-5
ASSLLGVNTEAF,12,-,TRBV12-3/TRBV12-4
ASSLRTGSGELF,12,-,TRBV5-1
ASSQEDYGVSGYT,13,-,TRBV4-3
ASSPGTSTYNSPLH,14,-,TRBV11-2
ASSPRETSDYYEQY,14,TRBD2,TRBV4-2
ASSPSTNRISYNSPLH,16,-,TRBV7-2
ASRPRGTGSNQPQH,14,TRBD1,TRBV11-1
ASSVGGDLVQY,11,-,TRBV7-2
ASSLGTASGYTIY,13,-,TRBV5-1
ASNRVGNTIY,10,-,TRBV13
ASSPVGHGYEQY,12,-,TRBV7-2
ASSYLGASASPLH,13,-,TRBV6-6
SVEGGPGQNYEQY,13,-,TRBV29-1
ASSSTLAGGTAYEQY,15,TRBD2,TRBV7-2
ASSYSPGETQY,11,-,TRBV6-5
ASSFPQGVRETQY,13,TRBD1,TRBV7-2
ASSLVQQETKY,11,-,TRBV27
ASSLLLISIY,10,-,TRBV12-3/TRBV12-4
ASSYTEAGGSYEQY,14,TRBD2,TRBV6-5